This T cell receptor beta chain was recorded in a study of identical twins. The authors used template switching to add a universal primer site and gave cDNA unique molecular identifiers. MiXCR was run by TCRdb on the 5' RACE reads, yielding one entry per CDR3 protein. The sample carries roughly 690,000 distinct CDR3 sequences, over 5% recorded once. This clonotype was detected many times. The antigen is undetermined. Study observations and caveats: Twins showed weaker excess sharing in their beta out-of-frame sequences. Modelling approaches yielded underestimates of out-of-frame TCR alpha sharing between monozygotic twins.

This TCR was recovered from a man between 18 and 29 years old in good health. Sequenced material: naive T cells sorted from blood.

The CDR3 here is CASSSGTSGRVGSYNEQFF. CDR3 coding DNA: TGCGCCAGCAGCTCCGGGACTAGCGGGAGGGTTGGCTCCTACAATGAGCAGTTCTTC. The chain links TRBV5-1 to TRBJ2-1; TRBD2 matches 16 bases. V dropped 3 bases and J dropped 0; count of bases not matched to a gene: 6. This CDR3 region has 19 residues. CDR1 is SGHRS and CDR2 is YFSETQ in the germline V gene.